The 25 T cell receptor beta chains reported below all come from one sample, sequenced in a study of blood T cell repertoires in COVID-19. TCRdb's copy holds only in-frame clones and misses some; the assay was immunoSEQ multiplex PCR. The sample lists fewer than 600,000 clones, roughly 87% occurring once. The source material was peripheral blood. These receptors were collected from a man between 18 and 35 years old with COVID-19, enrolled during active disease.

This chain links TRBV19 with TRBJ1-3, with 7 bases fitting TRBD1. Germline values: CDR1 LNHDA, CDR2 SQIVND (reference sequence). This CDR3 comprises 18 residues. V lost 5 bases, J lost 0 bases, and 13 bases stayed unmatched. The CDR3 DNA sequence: TGTGCCAGTAGTCCGCTGGACCCGGACAGGCACTCTGGAAACACCATATATTTT. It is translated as CASSPLDPDRHSGNTIYF.

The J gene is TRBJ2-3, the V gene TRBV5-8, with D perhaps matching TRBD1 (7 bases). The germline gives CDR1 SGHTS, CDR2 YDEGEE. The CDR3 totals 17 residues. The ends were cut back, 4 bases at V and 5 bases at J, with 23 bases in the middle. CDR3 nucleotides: TGTGCCAGCAGCCCCACCGGGACAGCGGGCGGTGAAGATACGCAGTATTTT. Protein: CASSPTGTAGGEDTQYF.

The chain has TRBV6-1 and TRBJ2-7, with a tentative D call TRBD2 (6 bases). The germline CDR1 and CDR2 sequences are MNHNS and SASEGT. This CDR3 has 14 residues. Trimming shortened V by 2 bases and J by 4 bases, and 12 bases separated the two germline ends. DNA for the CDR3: TGTGCCAGCAGTGAAAGTTTAGCGGCATACGAGCAGTACTTC. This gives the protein CASSESLAAYEQYF.

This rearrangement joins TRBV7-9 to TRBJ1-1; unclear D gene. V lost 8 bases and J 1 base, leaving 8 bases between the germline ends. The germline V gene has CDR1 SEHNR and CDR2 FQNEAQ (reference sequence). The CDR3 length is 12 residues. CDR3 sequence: CASAGGNTEAFF. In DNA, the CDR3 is TGTGCCAGCGCGGGCGGGAACACTGAAGCTTTCTTT.

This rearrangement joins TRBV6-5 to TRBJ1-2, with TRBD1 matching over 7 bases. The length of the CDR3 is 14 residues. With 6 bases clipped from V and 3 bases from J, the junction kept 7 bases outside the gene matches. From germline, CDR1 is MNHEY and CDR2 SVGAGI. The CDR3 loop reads CASRRQGRDYGYTF. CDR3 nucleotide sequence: TGTGCCAGCAGGAGACAGGGCCGGGACTATGGCTACACCTTC.

In DNA form, the CDR3 reads TGTGCCAGCAGTTCCCCACTAGCGGGGGGTGCCGGGGAGCTGTTTTTT. Amino acids: CASSSPLAGGAGELFF. J is TRBJ2-2 and V is TRBV6-6, with 12 bases that match TRBD2. CDR1 is MNHNY, CDR2 SVGAGI, per germline (reference sequence). V lost 4 bases and J lost 6; bases outside the gene matches: 6. The CDR3 has 16 residues.

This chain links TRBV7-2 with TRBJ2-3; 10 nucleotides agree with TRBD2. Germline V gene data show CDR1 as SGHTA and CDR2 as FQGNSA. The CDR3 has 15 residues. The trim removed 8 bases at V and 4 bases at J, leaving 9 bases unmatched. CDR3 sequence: CASSLAGGRPDTQYF. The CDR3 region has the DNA TGTGCCAGCTCATTAGCGGGGGGCCGTCCAGATACGCAGTATTTT.

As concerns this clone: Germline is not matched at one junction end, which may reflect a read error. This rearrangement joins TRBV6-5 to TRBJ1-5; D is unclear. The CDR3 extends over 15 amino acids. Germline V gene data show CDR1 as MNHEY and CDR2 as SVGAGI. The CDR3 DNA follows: TGTGCCAGCGGAGGCCGAACGGCGAACAATCAGGCCCAGCATTTT. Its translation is CASGGRTANNQAQHF.

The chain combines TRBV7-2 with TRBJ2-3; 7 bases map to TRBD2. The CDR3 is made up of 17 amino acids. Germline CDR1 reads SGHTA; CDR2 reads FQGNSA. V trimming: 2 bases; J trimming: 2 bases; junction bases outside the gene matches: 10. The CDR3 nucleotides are TGTGCCAGCAGCTTATTCTCTAGCGGTACTCCCACAGATACGCAGTATTTT. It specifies CASSLFSSGTPTDTQYF.

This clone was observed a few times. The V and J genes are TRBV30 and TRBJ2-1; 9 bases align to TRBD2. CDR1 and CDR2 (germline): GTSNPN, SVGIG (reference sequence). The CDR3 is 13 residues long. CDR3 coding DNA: TGTGCGAGGGCGGGGCTAGCGGGAAATGAGCAGTTCTTC. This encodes CARAGLAGNEQFF.

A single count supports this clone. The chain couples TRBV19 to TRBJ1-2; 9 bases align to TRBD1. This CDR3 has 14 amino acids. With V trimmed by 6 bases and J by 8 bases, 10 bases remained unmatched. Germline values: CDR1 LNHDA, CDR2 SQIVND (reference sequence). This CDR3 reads CASSLTGGEEGYTF. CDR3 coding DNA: TGTGCCAGTAGCCTCACAGGGGGCGAAGAGGGCTACACCTTC. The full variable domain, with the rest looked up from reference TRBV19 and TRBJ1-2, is DGGITQSPKYLFRKEGQNVTLSCEQNLNHDAMYWYRQDPGQGLRLIYYSQIVNDFQKGDIAEGYSVSREKKESFPLTVTSAQKNPTAFYLCASSLTGGEEGYTFGSGTRLTVV.

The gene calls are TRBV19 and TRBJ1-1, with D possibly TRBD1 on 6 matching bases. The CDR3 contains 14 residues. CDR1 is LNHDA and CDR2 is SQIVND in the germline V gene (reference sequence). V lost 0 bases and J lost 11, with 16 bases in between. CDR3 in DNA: TGTGCCAGTAGTATAGAGGGGGCGCATAGGTACGCTTTCTTT. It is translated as CASSIEGAHRYAFF.

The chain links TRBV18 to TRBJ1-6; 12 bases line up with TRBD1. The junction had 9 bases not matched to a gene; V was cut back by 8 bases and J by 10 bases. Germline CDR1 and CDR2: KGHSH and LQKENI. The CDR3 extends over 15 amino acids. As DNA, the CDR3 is TGTGCCAGCCAAATGGGGACAGGGGGCCGATCACCCCTCCACTTT. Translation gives CASQMGTGGRSPLHF.

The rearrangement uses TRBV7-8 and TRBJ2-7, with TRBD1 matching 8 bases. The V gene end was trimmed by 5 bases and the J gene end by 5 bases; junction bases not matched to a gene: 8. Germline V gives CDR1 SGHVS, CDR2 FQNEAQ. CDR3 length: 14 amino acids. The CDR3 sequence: CASSPLGQGDEQYF. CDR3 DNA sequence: TGTGCCAGCAGCCCCCTCGGACAGGGTGACGAGCAGTACTTC.

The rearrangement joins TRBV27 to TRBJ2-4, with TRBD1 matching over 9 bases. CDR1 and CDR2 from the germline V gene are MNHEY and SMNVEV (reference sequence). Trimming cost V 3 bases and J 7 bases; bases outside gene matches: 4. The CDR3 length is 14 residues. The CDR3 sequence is CASSFGQGNNIQYF. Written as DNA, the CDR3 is TGTGCCAGCAGTTTCGGACAGGGGAACAACATTCAGTACTTC.

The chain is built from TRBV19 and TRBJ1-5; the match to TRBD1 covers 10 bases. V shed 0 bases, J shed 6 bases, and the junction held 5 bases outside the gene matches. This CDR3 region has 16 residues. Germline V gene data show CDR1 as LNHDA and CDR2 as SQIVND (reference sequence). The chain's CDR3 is CASSIDSGQGSQPQHF. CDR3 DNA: TGTGCCAGTAGTATAGATTCGGGACAGGGGAGTCAGCCCCAGCATTTT.

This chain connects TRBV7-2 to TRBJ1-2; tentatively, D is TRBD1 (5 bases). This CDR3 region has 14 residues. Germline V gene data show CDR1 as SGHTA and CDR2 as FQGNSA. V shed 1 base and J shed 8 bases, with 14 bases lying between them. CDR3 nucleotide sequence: TGTGCCAGCAGCTTAGGCGCCCTTCGGGGGGGCTACACCTTC. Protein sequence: CASSLGALRGGYTF.

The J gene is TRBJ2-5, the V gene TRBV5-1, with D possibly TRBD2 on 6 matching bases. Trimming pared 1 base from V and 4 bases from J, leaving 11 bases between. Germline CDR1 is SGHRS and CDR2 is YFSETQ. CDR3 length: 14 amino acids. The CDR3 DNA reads TGCGCCAGCAGCTTGACTAGCACAGGAGAGACCCAGTACTTC. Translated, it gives CASSLTSTGETQYF.

The CDR3 DNA sequence: TGTGCCAGCAGAGAACGATGGGACAGGGGAGCAAATGAGCAGTTCTTC. Its protein product is CASRERWDRGANEQFF. This sequence joins TRBV11-2 and TRBJ2-1; TRBD1 matches at 10 bases. Trimming took 6 bases from V and 7 from J; bases not matched to a gene: 12. The CDR3 has 16 amino acids. Looked up from germline, CDR1 is SGHAT and CDR2 is FQNNGV.

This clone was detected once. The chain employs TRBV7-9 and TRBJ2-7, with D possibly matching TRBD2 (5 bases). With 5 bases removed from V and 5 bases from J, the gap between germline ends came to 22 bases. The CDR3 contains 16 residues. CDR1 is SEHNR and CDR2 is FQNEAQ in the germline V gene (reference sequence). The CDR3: CASSPTRAEPRDEQYF. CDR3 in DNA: TGTGCCAGCAGCCCAACTAGGGCAGAACCTAGGGACGAGCAGTACTTC. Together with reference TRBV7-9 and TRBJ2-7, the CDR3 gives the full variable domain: DTGVSQNPRHKITKRGQNVTFRCDPISEHNRLYWYRQTLGQGPEFLTYFQNEAQLEKSRLLSDRFSAERPKGSFSTLEIQRTEQGDSAMYLCASSPTRAEPRDEQYFGPGTRLTVT.

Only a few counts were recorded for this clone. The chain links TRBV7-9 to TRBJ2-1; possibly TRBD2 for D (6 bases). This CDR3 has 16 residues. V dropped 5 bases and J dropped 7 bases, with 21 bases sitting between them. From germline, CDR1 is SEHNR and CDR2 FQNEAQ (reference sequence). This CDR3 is CASSPPSGREVNEQFF. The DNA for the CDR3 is TGTGCCAGCAGCCCTCCCTCGGGCAGGGAGGTGAATGAGCAGTTCTTC.

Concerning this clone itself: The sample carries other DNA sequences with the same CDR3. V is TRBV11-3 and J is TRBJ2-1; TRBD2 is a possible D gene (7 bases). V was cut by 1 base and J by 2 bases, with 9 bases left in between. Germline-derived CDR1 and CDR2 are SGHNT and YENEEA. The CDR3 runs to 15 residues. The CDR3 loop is CASSLAGGPYNEQFF. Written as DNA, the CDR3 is TGTGCCAGCAGCTTAGCCGGGGGGCCCTACAATGAGCAGTTCTTC. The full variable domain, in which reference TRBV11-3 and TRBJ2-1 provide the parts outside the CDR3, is EAGVVQSPRYKIIEKKQPVAFWCNPISGHNTLYWYLQNLGQGPELLIRYENEEAVDDSQLPKDRFSAERLKGVDSTLKIQPAELGDSAVYLCASSLAGGPYNEQFFGPGTRLTVL.

This chain's CDR3 is CATSDWGTGAGEQYF. Here the CDR3 DNA reads TGTGCCACCAGTGATTGGGGGACAGGGGCTGGGGAGCAGTACTTC. The chain links TRBV24-1 to TRBJ2-7, with 10 positions matching TRBD1. Trimming took 2 bases from V and 7 from J; bases not matched to a gene: 7. CDR3 length equals 15 residues. Germline CDR1 KGHDR, CDR2 SFDVKD.

CDR3 sequence: CTSSPSLGGAHTGELFF. In DNA, the CDR3 is TGCACCAGCAGCCCCTCTTTGGGGGGGGCCCACACCGGGGAGCTGTTTTTT. This chain connects TRBV1 to TRBJ2-2; whether TRBD2, the table's D call, matches the DNA was not checked. TRBV1 is classified as a pseudogene. The CDR3 is 17 residues long.

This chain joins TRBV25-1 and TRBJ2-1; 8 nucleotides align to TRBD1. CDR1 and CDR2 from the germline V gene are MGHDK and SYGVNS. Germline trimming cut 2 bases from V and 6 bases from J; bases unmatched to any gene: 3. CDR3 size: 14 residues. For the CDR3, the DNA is TGTGCCAGCAGTGAACTCGACAGGGGCAATGAGCAGTTCTTC. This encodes CASSELDRGNEQFF.